This TCR beta chain was obtained from a study of T cell repertoires in cytomegalovirus infection. As for the study in general: Use of recently identified HLA-C-restricted and well-studied HLA-B-restricted CMV epitopes was part of the study. The public TCR beta signatures pointed to both CMV infection and matching HLA type.

General study findings and limits: Carriage of CMV together with the relevant HLA was identifiable through cumulative public TCR beta family frequency. Clonotypes of TCR beta that were HLA-C-restricted and CMV-specific dominated the ex vivo response.

The ends were cut back, 0 bases at V and 1 base at J, with 6 bases in the middle. The CDR3 spans 14 residues. TCRdb fed the reads into MiXCR, producing one record per CDR3 protein. Of hundreds of thousands of distinct CDR3 sequences listed, 30% to 35% are singletons. This clonotype was observed at least ten times. Its antigen remains unidentified. Here the sequenced sample was cultured CD8+ T cells from PBMCs, taken from culture after CMV antigen stimulation. This TCR came from a human donor in good health (CMV status not recorded). Some clones in this sample may be carry-over from other donors' samples. The chain links TRBV12-3 or TRBV12-4 to TRBJ2-5; no firm D call. The CDR3 nucleotides are TGTGCCAGCAGTTTAGCGGCGGTCCAAGAGACCCAGTACTTC. Protein: CASSLAAVQETQYF.